This TCR beta chain comes out of a study of cytomegalovirus exposure and HLA in healthy donors. In the study overall: The 120 validation repertoires, a later analysis reported, used the same platform as the 650 to 800 repertoires from the first cohort.

Findings of the study overall: Published work reported that the classifier diagnosed cytomegalovirus status with high specificity and sensitivity. The listing of 150 to 200 TCR beta chains classed them as cytomegalovirus-associated.

V was shortened by 4 bases and J by 7 bases, with 9 bases between the two germline ends. Per germline, CDR1 SGHRS and CDR2 YFSETQ. This CDR3 is built from 12 residues. Using immunoSEQ multiplex PCR, the repertoire was profiled, and TCRdb retains in-frame clones only, with some absent. The data contain 71,000 or so clones, approximately 93% of them singletons. On this clone: Antigen unknown.

This chain joins TRBV5-1 and TRBJ1-5; D unresolved. The clonotype comes from a woman between 18 and 29 years old in good health and CMV-seropositive. Sample: PBMCs. The DNA for the CDR3 is TGCGCCAGCAGCCAGACTGGACAGCCCCAGCATTTT. This gives the protein CASSQTGQPQHF.